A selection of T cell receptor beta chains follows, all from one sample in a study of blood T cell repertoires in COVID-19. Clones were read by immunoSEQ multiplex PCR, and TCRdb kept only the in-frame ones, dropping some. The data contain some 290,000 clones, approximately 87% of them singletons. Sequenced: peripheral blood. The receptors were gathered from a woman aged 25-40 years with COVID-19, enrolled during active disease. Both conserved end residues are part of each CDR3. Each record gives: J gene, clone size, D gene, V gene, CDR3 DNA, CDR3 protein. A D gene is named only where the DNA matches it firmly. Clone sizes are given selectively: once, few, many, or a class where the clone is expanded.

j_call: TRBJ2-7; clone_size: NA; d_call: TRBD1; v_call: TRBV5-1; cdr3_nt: TGCGCCAGCAGCTTTTTAGAGGGGGCTCGTGGTTACGAGCAGTACTTC; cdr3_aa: CASSFLEGARGYEQYF
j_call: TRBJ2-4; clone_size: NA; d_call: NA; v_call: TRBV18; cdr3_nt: TGTGCCAGCTCACCACTACTTTCGGGGGAAAACATTCAGTACTTC; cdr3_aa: CASSPLLSGENIQYF
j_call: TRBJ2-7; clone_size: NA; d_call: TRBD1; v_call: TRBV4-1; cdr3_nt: TGCGCCAGCAGCCATGGATACAGGGGTGACCACGAGCAGTACTTC; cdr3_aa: CASSHGYRGDHEQYF
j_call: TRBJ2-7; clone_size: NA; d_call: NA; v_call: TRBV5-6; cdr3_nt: TGTGCCAGCAGCTTGGGCGTCGCATACTACGAGCAGTACTTC; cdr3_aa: CASSLGVAYYEQYF
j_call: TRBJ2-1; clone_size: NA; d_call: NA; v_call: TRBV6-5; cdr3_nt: TGTGCCAGCAGTTGGAGCGGAACCTACAATGAGCAGTTCTTC; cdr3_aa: CASSWSGTYNEQFF
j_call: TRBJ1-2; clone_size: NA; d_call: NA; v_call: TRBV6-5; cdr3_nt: TGTGCCAGCAGTTACAGCGGGAGTGGAAAGAATGGCTACACCTTC; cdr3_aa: CASSYSGSGKNGYTF
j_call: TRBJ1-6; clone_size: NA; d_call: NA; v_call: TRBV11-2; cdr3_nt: TGTGCCAGCAGCTTAGCACCCGGGACACCTAATTCACCCCTCCACTTT; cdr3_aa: CASSLAPGTPNSPLHF
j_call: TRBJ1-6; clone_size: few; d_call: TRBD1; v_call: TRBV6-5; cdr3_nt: TGTGCCAGCAGCCGGACAGGGCCCAATTCACCCCTCCACTTT; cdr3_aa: CASSRTGPNSPLHF
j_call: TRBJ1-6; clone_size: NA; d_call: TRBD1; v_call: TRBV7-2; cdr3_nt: TGTGCCAGCAGCGTGGACAGGGGGTATAATTCACCCCTCCACTTT; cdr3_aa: CASSVDRGYNSPLHF
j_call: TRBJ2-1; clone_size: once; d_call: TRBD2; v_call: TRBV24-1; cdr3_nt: TGTGCCACCAGTGAGGGGACTAGCGGGGGGGTGGCGCAGTTCTTC; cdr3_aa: CATSEGTSGGVAQFF
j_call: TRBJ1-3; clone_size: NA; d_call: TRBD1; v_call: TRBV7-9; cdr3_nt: TGTGCCAGCCGAGACAGGGGGGAGAACACCATATATTTT; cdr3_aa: CASRDRGENTIYF
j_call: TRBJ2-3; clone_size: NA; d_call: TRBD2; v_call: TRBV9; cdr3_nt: TGTGCCAGCAGCGACAGCGGGGGGACAACAGATACGCAGTATTTT; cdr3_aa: CASSDSGGTTDTQYF
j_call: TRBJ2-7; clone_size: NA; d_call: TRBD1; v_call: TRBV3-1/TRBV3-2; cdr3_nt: TGTGCCAGCAGCCAGAGGGGGCGGCATACCTACGAGCAGTACTTC; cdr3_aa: CASSQRGRHTYEQYF
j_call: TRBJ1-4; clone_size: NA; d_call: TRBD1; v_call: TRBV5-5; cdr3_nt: TGTGCCAGCAGGAGAGGGACAGGGGATGAAAAACTGTTTTTT; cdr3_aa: CASRRGTGDEKLFF
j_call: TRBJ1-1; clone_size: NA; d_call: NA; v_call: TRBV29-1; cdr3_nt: TGCAGCGTTGCCCTTCACAGGACCGCTGAAGCTTTCTTT; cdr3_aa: CSVALHRTAEAFF
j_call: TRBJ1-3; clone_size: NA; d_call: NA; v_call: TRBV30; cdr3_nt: TGTGCCTGGAGTGTACTAAGGGGGAACCCCCTGCTCTCTGGAAACACCATATATTTT; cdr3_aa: CAWSVLRGNPLLSGNTIYF
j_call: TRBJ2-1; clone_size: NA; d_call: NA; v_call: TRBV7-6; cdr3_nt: TGTGCCAGCAGCTTAGCTTCACCGGTTCAGTCGGGATACAATGAGCAGTTCTTC; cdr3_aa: CASSLASPVQSGYNEQFF
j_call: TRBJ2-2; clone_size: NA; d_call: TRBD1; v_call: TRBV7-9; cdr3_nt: TGTGCCAGCAGCTTAGGACAGGGGGCCGGGGAGCTGTTTTTT; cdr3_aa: CASSLGQGAGELFF
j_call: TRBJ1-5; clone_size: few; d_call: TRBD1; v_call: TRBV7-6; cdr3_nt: TGTGCCAGCAGCTTCCAGGGGGATCAGCCCCAGCATTTT; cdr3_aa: CASSFQGDQPQHF
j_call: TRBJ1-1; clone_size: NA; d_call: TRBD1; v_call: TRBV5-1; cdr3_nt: TGCGCCAGCAGCTTGGAAGGACAGGGACACACTGAAGCTTTCTTT; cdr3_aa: CASSLEGQGHTEAFF
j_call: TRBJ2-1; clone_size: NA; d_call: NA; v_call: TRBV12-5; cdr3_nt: TGTGCTAGTGGTTTGGTGCCCGCGGGCGTCTCCTACAATGAGCAGTTCTTC; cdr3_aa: CASGLVPAGVSYNEQFF
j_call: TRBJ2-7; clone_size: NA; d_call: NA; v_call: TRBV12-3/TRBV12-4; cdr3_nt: TGTGCCAGCAGTTTATGGGAGGAGCAGTACTTC; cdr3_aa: CASSLWEEQYF
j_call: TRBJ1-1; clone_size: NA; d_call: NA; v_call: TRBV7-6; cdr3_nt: TGTGCCAGCAGCTTTCAGGGTGAATTGAACACTGAAGCTTTCTTT; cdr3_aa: CASSFQGELNTEAFF
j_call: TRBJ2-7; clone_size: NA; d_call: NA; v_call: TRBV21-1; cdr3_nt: TGTGCCAGCAGCAAGTCAGAATGGAGGTTACCAAGTCGTTTTTACGAGCAGTACTTC; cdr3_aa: CASSKSEWRLPSRFYEQYF
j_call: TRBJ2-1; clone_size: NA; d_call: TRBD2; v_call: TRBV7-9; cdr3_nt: TGTGCCAGCAGCCCGGCGGCTAGCGGGGCCCCTTACAATGAGCAGTTCTTC; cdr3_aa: CASSPAASGAPYNEQFF
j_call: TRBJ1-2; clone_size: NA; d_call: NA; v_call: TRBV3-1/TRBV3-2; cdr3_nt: TGTGCCAGCAGCCAAGAGTTGACACCTTTCTATGGCTACACCTTC; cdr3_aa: CASSQELTPFYGYTF
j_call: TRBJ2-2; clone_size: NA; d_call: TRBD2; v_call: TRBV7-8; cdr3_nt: TGTGCCAGCAGCCAAAGGGGGACTAGCGGGACCGGGGAGCTGTTTTTT; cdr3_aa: CASSQRGTSGTGELFF
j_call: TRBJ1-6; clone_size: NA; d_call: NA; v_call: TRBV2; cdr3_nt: TGTGCCAGCAGTGAAGCTCATCCGGGACTTCTGAATTCACCCCTCCACTTT; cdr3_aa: CASSEAHPGLLNSPLHF
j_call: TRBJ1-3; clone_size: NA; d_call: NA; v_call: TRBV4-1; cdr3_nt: TGCGCCAGCAGCCAACGGGTACCGACGGGGTCTTCTGGAAACACCATATATTTT; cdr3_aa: CASSQRVPTGSSGNTIYF
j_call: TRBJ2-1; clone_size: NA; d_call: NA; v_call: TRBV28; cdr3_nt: TGTGCCAGCAGAGCCCTTAACTACAATGAGCAGTTCTTC; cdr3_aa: CASRALNYNEQFF
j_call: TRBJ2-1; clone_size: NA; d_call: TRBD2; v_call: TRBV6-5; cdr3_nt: TGTGCCAGCAGTCTAGCGGGGGAGAATGAGCAGTTCTTC; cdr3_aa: CASSLAGENEQFF
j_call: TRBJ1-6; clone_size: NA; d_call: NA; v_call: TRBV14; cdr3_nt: TGTGCCAGCAGCCCGAGACAGCTTAATTCACCCCTCCACTTT; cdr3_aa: CASSPRQLNSPLHF
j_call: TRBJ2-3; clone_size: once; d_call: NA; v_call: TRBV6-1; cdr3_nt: NA; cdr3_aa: CASSDFFGQGTRMDTQYF
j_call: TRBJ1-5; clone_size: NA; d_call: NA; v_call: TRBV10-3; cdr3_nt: TGTGCCATCAGAGAGACAGGTGGGGTCAATCAGCCCCAGCATTTT; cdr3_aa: CAIRETGGVNQPQHF
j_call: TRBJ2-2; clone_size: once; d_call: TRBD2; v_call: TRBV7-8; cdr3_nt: TGTGCCAGCAGCCCCCGACTAGCGGGGGGCTTTCGGACCGGGGAGCTGTTTTTT; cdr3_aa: CASSPRLAGGFRTGELFF
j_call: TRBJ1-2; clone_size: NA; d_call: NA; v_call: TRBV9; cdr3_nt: TGTGCCAGCAGCGTAACAGGGTCCGGTAACTATGGCTACACCTTC; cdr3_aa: CASSVTGSGNYGYTF
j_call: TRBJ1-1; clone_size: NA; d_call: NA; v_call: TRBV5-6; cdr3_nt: TGTGCCAGCAGCCAAACTTTATTACAGGGAGAAGCTTTCTTT; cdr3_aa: CASSQTLLQGEAFF
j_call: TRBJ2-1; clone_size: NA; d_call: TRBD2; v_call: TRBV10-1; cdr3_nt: TGCGCCAGCAGTGACGGACTAGCGGGGGGAAACAATGAGCAGTTCTTC; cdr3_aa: CASSDGLAGGNNEQFF
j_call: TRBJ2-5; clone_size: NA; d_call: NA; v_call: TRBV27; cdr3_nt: TGTGCCAGCAGTTCCGGAGGTCCAGAGACCCAGTACTTC; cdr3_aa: CASSSGGPETQYF
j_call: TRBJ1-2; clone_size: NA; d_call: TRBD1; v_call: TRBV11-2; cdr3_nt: TGTGCCAGCAGCTCACAGGGGATGGGCAACTATGGCTACACCTTC; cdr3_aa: CASSSQGMGNYGYTF
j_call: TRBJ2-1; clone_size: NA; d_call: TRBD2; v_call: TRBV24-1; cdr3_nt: TGTGCCACCGGAAAGAGCGGGGGGACTGAGCAGTTCTTC; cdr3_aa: CATGKSGGTEQFF
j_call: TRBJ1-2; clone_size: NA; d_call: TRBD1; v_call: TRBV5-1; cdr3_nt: TGCGCCAGCAGCTTGGGACAGGGCCAAGGCTACACCTTC; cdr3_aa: CASSLGQGQGYTF
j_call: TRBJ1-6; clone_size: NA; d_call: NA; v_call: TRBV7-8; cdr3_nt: TGTGCCAGCAGCCGGGTTGGGAGTTCACCCCTCCACTTT; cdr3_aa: CASSRVGSSPLHF
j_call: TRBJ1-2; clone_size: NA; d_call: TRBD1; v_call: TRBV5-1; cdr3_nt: TGCGCCAGCAGCACGACAGGGGGTCCCTATGGCTACACCTTC; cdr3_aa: CASSTTGGPYGYTF
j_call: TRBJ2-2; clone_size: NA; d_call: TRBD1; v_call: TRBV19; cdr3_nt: TGTGCCAGTAAGGTGGCAGGGGGCGCGTCGGGCACCGGGGAGCTGTTTTTT; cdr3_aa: CASKVAGGASGTGELFF
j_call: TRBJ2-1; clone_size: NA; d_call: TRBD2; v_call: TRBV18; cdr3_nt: TGTGCCAGCTCACCACCGACTAGCGGGGGTAATGATGAGCAGTTCTTC; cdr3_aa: CASSPPTSGGNDEQFF
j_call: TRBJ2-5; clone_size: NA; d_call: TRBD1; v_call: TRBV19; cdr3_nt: TGTGCCAGCAGGGACAGGGGAAGGGAAGAGACCCAGTACTTC; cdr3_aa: CASRDRGREETQYF
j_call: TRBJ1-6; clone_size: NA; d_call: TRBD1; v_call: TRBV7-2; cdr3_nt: TGTGCCAGCAGCTTAACCGGGACAGGGGGTAGAAATTCACCCCTCCACTTT; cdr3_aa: CASSLTGTGGRNSPLHF
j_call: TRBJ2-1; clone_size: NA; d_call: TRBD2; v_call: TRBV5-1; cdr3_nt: TGCGCCAGCAGCTTGGCGCTAGCGGGTCGGAATGAGCAGTTCTTC; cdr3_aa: CASSLALAGRNEQFF
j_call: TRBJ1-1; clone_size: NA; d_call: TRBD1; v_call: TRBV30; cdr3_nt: TGTGCCTGGAGTAGGACAGGGTTGAACACTGAAGCTTTCTTT; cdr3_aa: CAWSRTGLNTEAFF
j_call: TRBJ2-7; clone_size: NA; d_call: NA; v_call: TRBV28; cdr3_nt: TGTGCCAGCAGCCCGCTTTCAGAATACGAGCAGTACTTC; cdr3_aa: CASSPLSEYEQYF
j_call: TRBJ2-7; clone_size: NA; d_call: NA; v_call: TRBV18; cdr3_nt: TGTGCCAGCTCACCACCTTTACAGGGCACTCCCTACGAGCAGTACTTC; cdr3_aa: CASSPPLQGTPYEQYF
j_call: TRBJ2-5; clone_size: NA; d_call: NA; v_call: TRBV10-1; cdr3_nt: TGCGCCAGCAGTGCCACAAGATCGGAGACCCAGTACTTC; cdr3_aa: CASSATRSETQYF
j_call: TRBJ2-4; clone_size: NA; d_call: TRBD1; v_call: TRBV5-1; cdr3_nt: TGCGCCAGCAGCTTGGGACAGGGGCGAGACATTCAGTACTTC; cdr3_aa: CASSLGQGRDIQYF
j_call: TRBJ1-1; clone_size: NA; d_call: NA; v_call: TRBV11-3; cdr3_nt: TGTGCCAGCAGCCGTAGGGGCAACACTGAAGCTTTCTTT; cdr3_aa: CASSRRGNTEAFF